These 6 T cell receptor beta chains share one sample of origin, sequenced in a study of blood T cells in healthy people across ages. The use of a sample-barcoded 5' primer and a J-beta primer mix characterized a second PCR of roughly 6 to 11 cycles. TCRdb re-called the 5' RACE reads through MiXCR, storing one row per CDR3 protein. Of some 1.5 million distinct CDR3 sequences listed, roughly 30% were seen once; the top ten hold roughly 8.2%. Sequences were obtained from blood. The receptor source for this set is a woman in her thirties in good health.

This chain uses TRBV5-1 with TRBJ2-7, with D perhaps matching TRBD2 (6 bases). V lost 3 bases and J lost 5, with 15 bases in between. The CDR3 contains 14 residues. Per germline, CDR1 SGHRS and CDR2 YFSETQ. CDR3 DNA sequence: TGCGCCAGCAGCTCCGGGACTCTTATTGACGAGCAGTACTTC. Protein: CASSSGTLIDEQYF.

This clonotype appeared many times. This chain uses TRBV14 with TRBJ1-2; a possible D gene is TRBD1 (6 bases). The CDR3 is made up of 15 amino acids. From germline, CDR1 is SGHDN and CDR2 FVKESK. V lost 1 base and J 1 base, leaving 10 bases between the germline ends. The DNA for the CDR3 is TGTGCCAGCAGCCAAGTACAGGGTAGTAACTATGGCTACACCTTC. It specifies CASSQVQGSNYGYTF. The variable domain in full, with the rest retrieved from reference TRBV14 and TRBJ1-2, is EAGVTQFPSHSVIEKGQTVTLRCDPISGHDNLYWYRRVMGKEIKFLLHFVKESKQDESGMPNNRFLAERTGGTYSTLKVQPAELEDSGVYFCASSQVQGSNYGYTFGSGTRLTVV.

The chain combines TRBV3-1 with TRBJ1-6, with D possibly being TRBD1 (5 bases). Looked up from germline, CDR1 is LGHDT and CDR2 is YNNKEL (reference sequence). The CDR3 runs 13 residues. V lost 5 bases, J lost 7 bases, and 9 bases lay in between. CDR3 bases: TGTGCCAGCAGCGGTCGACAGAATTCACCCCTCCACTTT. Translated, it gives CASSGRQNSPLHF.

This clonotype was observed a handful of times. This chain uses TRBV5-1 with TRBJ2-1, with D uncertain. This CDR3 spans 11 amino acids. Deletions cut 2 bases from V and 10 bases from J, with 7 bases between. Germline CDR1 SGHRS, CDR2 YFSETQ. The CDR3 protein is CASSFTEEQFF. CDR3 DNA sequence: TGCGCCAGCAGCTTCACTGAGGAGCAGTTCTTC.

Worth noting for this clonotype: Germline is not matched at one junction end, which may reflect a read error. The rearrangement joins TRBV20-1 to TRBJ1-1; 7 nucleotides agree with TRBD1. CDR1 is DFQATT, CDR2 SNEGSKA, per germline (reference sequence). The length of the CDR3 is 15 residues. CDR3 bases: TGCAGTACTAGAGAGGGGGCAAGCCTGAACACTGAAGCTTTCTTT. Protein sequence: CSTREGASLNTEAFF.

This clonotype was counted ten times or more. V is TRBV20-1 and J is TRBJ2-7, with 7 bases aligning to TRBD1. The ends lost 0 bases at V and 2 bases at J; junction bases unmatched: 4. Germline CDR1 and CDR2: DFQATT and SNEGSKA (reference sequence). There are 14 residues in the CDR3. The CDR3: CSARDMGQTYEQYF. For the CDR3, the DNA is TGCAGTGCTAGAGATATGGGACAGACCTACGAGCAGTACTTC.